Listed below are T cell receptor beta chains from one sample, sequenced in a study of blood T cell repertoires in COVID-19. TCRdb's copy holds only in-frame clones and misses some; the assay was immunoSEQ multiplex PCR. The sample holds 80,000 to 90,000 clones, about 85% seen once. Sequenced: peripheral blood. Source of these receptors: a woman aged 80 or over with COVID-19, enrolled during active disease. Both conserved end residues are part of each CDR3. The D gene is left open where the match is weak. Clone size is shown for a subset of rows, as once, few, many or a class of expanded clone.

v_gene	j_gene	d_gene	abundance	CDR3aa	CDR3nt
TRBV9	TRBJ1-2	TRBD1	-	CASSVGRTGRGYGYTF	TGTGCCAGCAGCGTAGGCCGGACAGGCCGCGGGTATGGCTACACCTTC
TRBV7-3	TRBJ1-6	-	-	CASSPGFDNSPLHF	TGTGCCAGCAGCCCCGGGTTTGATAATTCACCCCTCCACTTT
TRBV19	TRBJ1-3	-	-	CASSIRGSGNTIYF	TGTGCCAGTAGTATCAGGGGATCTGGAAACACCATATATTTT
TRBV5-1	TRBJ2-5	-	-	CASSLLDREETQYF	TGCGCCAGCAGCTTGCTGGACAGAGAAGAGACCCAGTACTTC
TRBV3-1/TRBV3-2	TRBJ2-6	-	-	CASSQEVWGVANVLTF	TGTGCCAGCAGCCAAGAGGTGTGGGGGGTAGCCAACGTCCTGACTTTC
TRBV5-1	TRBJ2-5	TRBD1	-	CASSLGTGTPIETQYF	TGCGCCAGCAGCTTGGGGACAGGGACCCCGATAGAGACCCAGTACTTC
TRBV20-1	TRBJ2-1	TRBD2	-	CSASDRTSGSNEQFF	TGCAGTGCTAGTGACCGGACTAGCGGGAGTAATGAGCAGTTCTTC
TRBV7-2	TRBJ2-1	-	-	CASSFRDSSYNEQFF	TGTGCCAGCAGCTTCCGTGACAGCTCCTACAATGAGCAGTTCTTC
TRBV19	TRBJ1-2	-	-	CASNQGHWHGYTF	TGTGCCAGTAATCAAGGACATTGGCATGGCTACACCTTC
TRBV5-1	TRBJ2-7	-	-	CASRGASALYEQYF	TGCGCCAGCAGAGGGGCCAGCGCCCTATACGAGCAGTACTTC
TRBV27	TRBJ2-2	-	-	CASSLSRVFGELFF	TGTGCCAGCAGTTTATCCCGGGTATTCGGGGAGCTGTTTTTT
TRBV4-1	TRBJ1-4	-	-	CASSQTPTEEKLFF	TGCGCCAGCAGTCAAACTCCCACAGAGGAAAAACTGTTTTTT
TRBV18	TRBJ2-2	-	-	CASSHPGVKNTGELFF	TGTGCCAGCTCACACCCCGGGGTGAAGAACACCGGGGAGCTGTTTTTT
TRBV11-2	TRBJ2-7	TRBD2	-	CASSLGLAGVLYEQYF	TGTGCCAGCAGCTTAGGACTAGCGGGAGTTCTCTACGAGCAGTACTTC
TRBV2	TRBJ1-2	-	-	CASSEYRVYGYTF	TGTGCCAGCAGTGAATACAGGGTTTATGGCTACACCTTC
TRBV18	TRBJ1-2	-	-	CASSPRGTVSDGYTF	TGTGCCAGCTCACCGCGCGGGACGGTTAGTGATGGCTACACCTTC
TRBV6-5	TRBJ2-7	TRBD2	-	CASRGLAGGSEQYF	TGTGCCAGCAGGGGACTAGCGGGAGGGAGCGAGCAGTACTTC
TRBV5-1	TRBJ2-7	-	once	CASSLAATAYEQYF	TGCGCCAGCAGCTTGGCCGCAACTGCCTACGAGCAGTACTTC
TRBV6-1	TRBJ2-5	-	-	CASSGGWGTEGISEIQYF	TGTGCCAGCAGTGGTGGTTGGGGAACTGAGGGAATCTCCGAGATCCAGTACTTC
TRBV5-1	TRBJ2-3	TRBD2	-	CASSLGGGRAENTQYF	TGCGCCAGCAGCTTGGGAGGCGGGAGGGCCGAGAATACGCAGTATTTT
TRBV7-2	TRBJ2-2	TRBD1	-	CASSSDRVAGELFF	TGTGCCAGCAGCTCCGACAGGGTGGCCGGGGAGCTGTTTTTT
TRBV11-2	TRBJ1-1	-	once	CASSLWARTEAFF	TGTGCCAGCAGCTTATGGGCGCGCACTGAAGCTTTCTTT
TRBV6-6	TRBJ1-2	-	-	CASSYPGQPNYGYTF	TGTGCCAGCAGTTACCCCGGACAGCCCAACTATGGCTACACCTTC
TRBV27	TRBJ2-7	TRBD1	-	CASGSGTGLYEQYF	TGTGCCAGCGGCTCCGGGACAGGACTCTACGAGCAGTACTTC
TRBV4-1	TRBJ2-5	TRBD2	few	CASSPRSGGAWETQYF	TGCGCCAGCAGCCCCCGTAGCGGGGGGGCCTGGGAGACCCAGTACTTC
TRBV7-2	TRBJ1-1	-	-	CASSVEPSGTEAFF	TGTGCCAGCAGCGTCGAACCAAGCGGCACTGAAGCTTTCTTT